The clone carrying this T cell receptor beta chain came up a few times. What it binds is unknown. Time point denoted: blood at routine non-recurrence follow-up after resection. In each case, whole RNA from tumor, nontumor lung or frozen PBMC was sequenced unsorted. This record comes from a study of spatial heterogeneity in lung cancer. Study background: Every unique TCR and UMI combination, on average, appeared more than ten times in raw reads.

Broader study findings: There were more appearances of ubiquitous expanded tumor TCRs in blood at resection than at follow-up.

TCRdb reprocessed the 5' RACE reads with MiXCR, giving one entry per CDR3 protein. This table has 8,000 to 10,000 distinct CDR3 sequences, around 23% appearing once. There are 17 residues in the CDR3. Germline V gene data show CDR1 as KGHSH and CDR2 as LQKENI. V shed 3 bases and J shed 3 bases, with 20 bases lying between them. The sample in question was PBMCs, obtained at follow-up. The chain couples TRBV18 to TRBJ1-1; D possibly corresponds to TRBD1 (6 bases). This clonotype originated in a female donor with early-stage non-small cell lung cancer. CDR3 protein: CASSPLDRLRTDTEAFF. The CDR3 DNA is TGTGCCAGCTCACCCTTGGACCGCCTCAGGACAGACACTGAAGCTTTCTTT.